These 22 T cell receptor beta chains were all obtained from the same sample, sequenced in a study of PD-L1 blockade in urothelial cancer. Noted time point: pretreatment peripheral blood. This table comes from immunoSEQ multiplex PCR, and its TCRdb copy is limited to in-frame clones, with some not included. The table lists around 130,000 clones, roughly 84% of them singletons. Source: PBMCs, taken around atezolizumab (anti-PD-L1) treatment. The origin of the receptors is a man aged 50 to 60 with urothelial cancer.

There are a few counts of this clone. The rearrangement joins TRBV19 to TRBJ2-2, with D maybe TRBD2 (6 bases). Trimming stripped 7 bases from V and 0 bases from J, with 12 bases between. CDR1 is LNHDA, CDR2 SQIVND, per germline (reference sequence). CDR3 size: 15 residues. The CDR3 coding sequence is TGTGCCAGTACCCGGACTAATACGAACACCGGGGAGCTGTTTTTT. This codes for CASTRTNTNTGELFF.

The chain employs TRBV19 and TRBJ2-7, with 9 bases lining up with TRBD1. Trimming took 6 bases from V and 6 from J; bases not matched to a gene: 9. This CDR3 is built from 14 residues. Germline V gene data show CDR1 as LNHDA and CDR2 as SQIVND (reference sequence). The CDR3 DNA sequence: TGTGCCAGTAGAGCCGGGACAGGGTGGAGCGAGCAGTACTTC. Its translation: CASRAGTGWSEQYF.

This chain connects TRBV10-2 to TRBJ1-2, with D perhaps TRBD1 (5 bases). The V end lost 4 bases, the J end lost 8 bases, and 14 bases lay between the germline ends. The CDR3 spans 13 residues. CDR1 WSHSY and CDR2 SAAADI come from the germline V gene. The CDR3 sequence is CASSGRVAGGYTF. Written as DNA, the CDR3 is TGCGCCAGCAGTGGCAGGGTCGCCGGCGGCTACACCTTC.

The gene calls are TRBV28 and TRBJ2-7; D might be TRBD2 (6 bases). The germline CDR1 and CDR2 sequences are MDHEN and SYDVKM. Trimming left V 8 bases short and J 3 bases short, with 8 bases between. The CDR3 covers 11 residues. The CDR3 here is CASRGNYEQYF. The CDR3 bases are TGTGCCAGCCGGGGGAACTACGAGCAGTACTTC.

This clone has only one observation. A much larger clone is a single base away; this may be a read error. The chain couples TRBV6-1 to TRBJ2-5, with unresolved D. Germline CDR1 is MNHNS and CDR2 is SASEGT. This CDR3 region has 13 residues. The ends were cut back, 3 bases at V and 0 bases at J, with 5 bases in the middle. CDR3 loop: CASSDAYQETQYF. For the CDR3, the DNA is TGTGCCAGCAGTGACGCGTACCAAGAGACCCAGTACTTC.

This clone was detected only once. The CDR3 DNA reads TGTGCCAGCAGCTTACCAGGGGCACAGCCCCAGCATTTT. Translating it yields CASSLPGAQPQHF. The chain has TRBV7-8 and TRBJ1-5; possibly TRBD1 for D (6 bases). The CDR3 is made up of 13 amino acids. CDR1 is SGHVS and CDR2 is FQNEAQ in the germline V gene. Trimming cost V 2 bases and J 7 bases, with 9 bases left between them.

The gene calls are TRBV4-1 and TRBJ2-7; TRBD2 agrees at 11 bases. V lost 6 bases and J lost 5; bases outside the gene matches: 3. CDR3 length: 13 residues. Looked up from germline, CDR1 is MGHRA and CDR2 is YSYEKL. The CDR3 DNA follows: TGCGCCAGCAGTAGCGGGAGGGACCACGAGCAGTACTTC. Translated: CASSSGRDHEQYF.

This rearrangement joins TRBV15 to TRBJ1-6; 7 bases line up with TRBD1. V shed 8 bases and J 4 bases; nucleotides not matched to a gene: 2. Germline-derived CDR1 and CDR2 are LNHNV and YYDKDF (reference sequence). The CDR3 has 13 amino acids. CDR3 in DNA: TGTGCCACCCGGACAGGATATAATTCACCCCTCCACTTT. It codes for CATRTGYNSPLHF.

The chain links TRBV28 to TRBJ1-2, with unresolved D. Trimming pared 1 base from V and 1 base from J, leaving 22 bases between. This CDR3 is built from 19 residues. The germline V gene has CDR1 MDHEN and CDR2 SYDVKM. The CDR3 bases are TGTGCCAGCAGTTTATACAGTTCAACCTCAAGACCACTTAACTATGGCTACACCTTC. Translating it yields CASSLYSSTSRPLNYGYTF.

This clone has a single count. The genes are TRBV1 and TRBJ2-5; the D call in the table, TRBD2, was not verified against the DNA. TRBV1 is assigned pseudogene status. The CDR3 covers 16 residues. CDR3 loop: CTSSQGTNLYQETQYF. Written as DNA, the CDR3 is TGCACCAGCAGCCAAGGGACTAACTTATACCAAGAGACCCAGTACTTC.

J is TRBJ2-3 and V is TRBV15; 13 positions agree with TRBD2. The CDR3 sequence is 16 residues long. V gave up 8 bases and J gave up 2 bases; unmatched junction bases: 7. Germline V lookup: CDR1 LNHNV, CDR2 YYDKDF (reference sequence). The CDR3 loop reads CATRGGTSGVTDTQYF. The DNA for the CDR3 is TGTGCCACCCGCGGTGGGACTAGCGGGGTCACAGATACGCAGTATTTT.

The chain is built from TRBV18 and TRBJ2-1; 7 bases line up with TRBD1. Trimming took 0 bases from V and 0 from J; bases not matched to a gene: 5. Germline V gives CDR1 KGHSH, CDR2 LQKENI. CDR3 size: 17 residues. CDR3 in DNA: TGTGCCAGCTCACCACCAGGGACAGTCAGCTCCTACAATGAGCAGTTCTTC. Encoded protein: CASSPPGTVSSYNEQFF.

The rearrangement links TRBV12-2 to TRBJ2-7; the table's D call TRBD2 went unverified against the DNA. TRBV12-2 is shown as a pseudogene. The CDR3 covers 14 residues. The CDR3 loop reads CASLSGLADYEQYF. The CDR3, as DNA: TGTGCAAGTCTTTCGGGACTAGCGGACTACGAGCAGTACTTC.

This clone was observed many times. V and J are TRBV5-1 and TRBJ2-7, with D hard to call. This CDR3 has 13 amino acids. Germline-derived CDR1 and CDR2 are SGHRS and YFSETQ. Trimming shortened V by 5 bases and J by 0 bases, and 9 bases separated the two germline ends. CDR3 sequence reads: CASRPASSYEQYF. As DNA, the CDR3 is TGCGCCAGCAGGCCAGCTAGCTCCTACGAGCAGTACTTC.

The genes are TRBV15 and TRBJ2-1; perhaps TRBD2 as D (6 bases). Per germline, CDR1 LNHNV and CDR2 YYDKDF (reference sequence). V lost 0 bases to trimming and J lost 6 bases, with 15 bases between them. The CDR3 sequence is 16 residues long. The CDR3 reads CATSRDTGVFINEQFF. DNA for the CDR3: TGTGCCACCAGCAGAGATACGGGGGTCTTTATCAATGAGCAGTTCTTC.

This clone appeared a few times. The chain employs TRBV28 and TRBJ2-7; 7 nucleotides line up with TRBD1. CDR1 and CDR2 from the germline V gene are MDHEN and SYDVKM. The CDR3 spans 15 residues. V trimming: 2 bases; J trimming: 4 bases; junction bases outside the gene matches: 8. In nucleotides, the CDR3 is TGTGCCAGCAGTTTACTCCGGGACAGCCTTTACGAGCAGTACTTC. Translation: CASSLLRDSLYEQYF.

CDR3 coding DNA: TGTGCCAGCCGGCTAGCGGGAGGGCCGGGCACCGGGGAGCTGTTTTTT. Amino acids: CASRLAGGPGTGELFF. This chain uses TRBV28 with TRBJ2-2; 12 positions agree with TRBD2. After removal of 8 bases from V and 4 bases from J, the junction contained 8 bases not matched to a gene. CDR3 length equals 16 residues. Germline CDR1 is MDHEN and CDR2 is SYDVKM.

The chain links TRBV2 to TRBJ1-5; D gene unclear. The CDR3 is made up of 15 amino acids. Trimming took 2 bases from V and 3 from J, leaving 11 bases between them. The germline CDR1 and CDR2 sequences are SNHLY and FYNNEI. CDR3 residues: CASSENGSPNQPQHF. CDR3 sequence (DNA): TGTGCCAGCAGTGAAAACGGGAGCCCCAATCAGCCCCAGCATTTT.

This clone showed up just once. V is TRBV5-1 and J is TRBJ2-5; TRBD2 matches at 9 bases. Germline trimming cut 5 bases from V and 5 bases from J; bases unmatched to any gene: 7. The CDR3 extends over 14 amino acids. From germline, CDR1 is SGHRS and CDR2 YFSETQ. The DNA for the CDR3 is TGCGCCAGCAGGGCGGGAGGGCCAGGGGAGACCCAGTACTTC. Encoded protein: CASRAGGPGETQYF.

The rearrangement uses TRBV9 and TRBJ1-1; maybe TRBD1 (5 bases). The CDR3 has 15 residues. V gave up 4 bases and J gave up 0 bases, with 13 bases separating them. Germline-derived CDR1 and CDR2 are SGDLS and YYNGEE. CDR3 residues: CASSSHRTVNTEAFF. In DNA, the CDR3 is TGTGCCAGCAGCTCTCACAGGACGGTGAACACTGAAGCTTTCTTT. Complete variable domain (other parts from reference TRBV9 and TRBJ1-1): DSGVTQTPKHLITATGQRVTLRCSPRSGDLSVYWYQQSLDQGLQFLIQYYNGEERAKGNILERFSAQQFPDLHSELNLSSLELGDSALYFCASSSHRTVNTEAFFGQGTRLTVV.

The chain is built from TRBV18 and TRBJ2-3, with D possibly matching TRBD2 (6 bases). This CDR3 comprises 15 residues. The ends were cut back, 5 bases at V and 0 bases at J, with 12 bases in the middle. From germline, CDR1 is KGHSH and CDR2 LQKENI. The CDR3 region has the DNA TGTGCCAGCTCATCGGGACTGCGCAGCACAGATACGCAGTATTTT. It is translated as CASSSGLRSTDTQYF.

The gene calls are TRBV5-1 and TRBJ1-3; 8 positions match TRBD1. CDR3 length: 16 amino acids. The germline gives CDR1 SGHRS, CDR2 YFSETQ. Trimming took 4 bases from V and 0 from J; bases not matched to a gene: 6. Here the CDR3 reads CASSEGQVGSGNTIYF. DNA of the CDR3: TGCGCCAGCAGCGAGGGACAGGTCGGCTCTGGAAACACCATATATTTT.